This passage covers 21 T cell receptor beta chains from one sample sequenced in a study of blood T cell repertoires in COVID-19. Profiled with immunoSEQ multiplex PCR; TCRdb holds only in-frame clones, not every one. The table includes about 93,000 clones, 89% detected once. Sequenced: peripheral blood. These TCRs come from a man between 60 and 75 years old with COVID-19, enrolled during active disease.

The rearrangement links TRBV19 to TRBJ1-1, with 8 bases that match TRBD1. The ends lost 1 base at V and 5 bases at J; junction bases unmatched: 9. The germline CDR1 and CDR2 sequences are LNHDA and SQIVND (reference sequence). The CDR3 runs 16 residues. The CDR3 coding sequence is TGTGCCAGTAGTATAGGGTCAGGGGGCAGAGGGACTGAAGCTTTCTTT. Its translation is CASSIGSGGRGTEAFF.

The chain combines TRBV18 with TRBJ2-5; TRBD1 agrees at 10 bases. Per germline, CDR1 KGHSH and CDR2 LQKENI. J lost 2 bases, V lost 4 bases, and 4 bases had no gene match. This CDR3 is built from 15 residues. The CDR3 region is CASSLGTGAQETQYF. The CDR3 DNA reads as TGTGCCAGCTCACTTGGGACAGGGGCTCAAGAGACCCAGTACTTC.

This chain joins TRBV11-2 and TRBJ1-1; D not resolved. Trimming removed 1 base from V and 0 bases from J, with 12 bases in between. Germline lookup yields CDR1 SGHAT and CDR2 FQNNGV. The CDR3 runs 16 residues. For the CDR3, the DNA is TGTGCCAGCAGCTTAGGGGCGGGCGGTTTGAACACTGAAGCTTTCTTT. It specifies CASSLGAGGLNTEAFF.

The genes are TRBV3-1 (or the pseudogene TRBV3-2) and TRBJ1-2; D is uncertain. V was pared by 5 bases and J by 7 bases, with 11 bases between. This CDR3 has 12 residues. Per germline, CDR1 LGHDT and CDR2 YNNKEL (reference sequence). The CDR3: CASSNLLSGYTF. CDR3 DNA sequence: TGTGCCAGCAGCAATCTATTATCTGGCTACACCTTC.

This chain connects TRBV3-1 (or the pseudogene TRBV3-2) to TRBJ1-1, with TRBD1 matching 10 bases. With V trimmed by 7 bases and J by 5 bases, 7 bases remained unmatched. The CDR3 is 14 amino acids. Per the germline V gene, CDR1 is LGHDT and CDR2 is YNNKEL (reference sequence). CDR3 region: CASTRQGAETEAFF. The CDR3 coding sequence is TGTGCCAGCACCCGACAGGGGGCGGAAACTGAAGCTTTCTTT.

This chain uses TRBV5-1 with TRBJ2-1; no firm D call. The CDR3 is 13 residues long. CDR1 is SGHRS and CDR2 is YFSETQ in the germline V gene. Trimming left V 1 base short and J 10 bases short, with 12 bases between. CDR3 sequence reads: CASSLPPSREQFF. In DNA form, the CDR3 reads TGCGCCAGCAGCTTGCCCCCCTCCCGGGAGCAGTTCTTC.

V and J are TRBV19 and TRBJ1-3; TRBD1 might be the D (5 bases). CDR3 size: 15 residues. Per the germline V gene, CDR1 is LNHDA and CDR2 is SQIVND (reference sequence). Deletions cut 3 bases from V and 2 bases from J, with 11 bases between. The CDR3 loop reads CASSMMGTAGNTIYF. In nucleotides, the CDR3 is TGTGCCAGTAGTATGATGGGGACTGCTGGAAACACCATATATTTT.

The CDR3 DNA is TGTGCCAGCAGCGTAGAACAGGGGAGCGACGAGCAGTACTTC. This codes for CASSVEQGSDEQYF. The rearrangement joins TRBV9 to TRBJ2-7; TRBD1 agrees at 7 bases. The CDR3 extends over 14 amino acids. Trimming at V came to 0 bases and at J to 5 bases, leaving 5 bases not matched to a gene. Germline V gene sequence: CDR1 SGDLS, CDR2 YYNGEE.

This chain uses TRBV19 with TRBJ2-2; D may be TRBD2 (5 bases). There are 14 residues in the CDR3. The V end was cut by 3 bases, the J end by 1 base, with 6 bases between. From germline, CDR1 is LNHDA and CDR2 SQIVND (reference sequence). As DNA, the CDR3 is TGTGCCAGTAGTATTGGACTGAACACCGGGGAGCTGTTTTTT. As protein: CASSIGLNTGELFF.

V gene TRBV2 combines with J gene TRBJ1-5; TRBD1 is a possible D gene (5 bases). This CDR3 contains 13 residues. CDR1 and CDR2 from the germline V gene are SNHLY and FYNNEI. Trimming removed 7 bases at V and 2 bases at J, with 9 bases between. This chain's CDR3 is CASTAQGNQPQHF. CDR3 DNA: TGTGCCAGCACCGCACAGGGCAATCAGCCCCAGCATTTT.

This clone occurred once. The rearrangement joins TRBV21-1 to TRBJ1-5; TRBD1 is the table's D call, not checked against the DNA. TRBV21-1 is a recognized pseudogene. The CDR3 sequence is 20 residues long. The CDR3 DNA reads as TGTGCCAGCAGCAAATCCCCCCCAGATGACAGGGGCGGTAGCAATCAGCCCCAGCATTTT. It yields the protein CASSKSPPDDRGGSNQPQHF.

This clone occurred once. The CDR3 protein is CASSVAPWGTGESYNSPLHF. The DNA of the CDR3 is TGTGCCAGCAGCGTAGCCCCCTGGGGGACAGGAGAGTCCTATAATTCACCCCTCCACTTT. The chain carries TRBV9 and TRBJ1-6, with TRBD1 identical over 8 bases. This CDR3 has 20 residues. The V and J ends lost 0 bases and 1 base, in that order; junction bases with no gene match: 12. Germline CDR1 reads SGDLS; CDR2 reads YYNGEE. Looking up the rest from reference TRBV9 and TRBJ1-6 gives the full variable domain: DSGVTQTPKHLITATGQRVTLRCSPRSGDLSVYWYQQSLDQGLQFLIQYYNGEERAKGNILERFSAQQFPDLHSELNLSSLELGDSALYFCASSVAPWGTGESYNSPLHFGNGTRLTVT.

The rearrangement joins TRBV9 to TRBJ2-1, with 7 bases lining up with TRBD2. Germline CDR1 reads SGDLS; CDR2 reads YYNGEE. The CDR3 runs to 16 residues. J was trimmed by 2 bases and V by 3 bases; bases with no gene match: 8. As DNA, the CDR3 is TGTGCCAGCAGCGGTGCGGGAGTGGTCGCCTACAATGAGCAGTTCTTC. As protein: CASSGAGVVAYNEQFF.

The chain has TRBV28 and TRBJ1-5; D unresolved. The V and J ends lost 10 bases and 5 bases respectively, with 12 bases between them. This CDR3 spans 12 amino acids. Germline lookup yields CDR1 MDHEN and CDR2 SYDVKM. The CDR3 sequence: CAIEAGDQPQHF. CDR3 DNA sequence: TGTGCCATCGAAGCGGGAGATCAGCCCCAGCATTTT. The full variable domain, in which reference TRBV28 and TRBJ1-5 provide the parts outside the CDR3, is DVKVTQSSRYLVKRTGEKVFLECVQDMDHENMFWYRQDPGLGLRLIYFSYDVKMKEKGDIPEGYSVSREKKERFSLILESASTNQTSMYLCAIEAGDQPQHFGDGTRLSIL.

This clone came up once. V usage is TRBV28 and J usage is TRBJ1-1; D unresolved. Per germline, CDR1 MDHEN and CDR2 SYDVKM. Trimming cost V 10 bases and J 4 bases, with 22 bases left between them. This CDR3 contains 15 residues. CDR3 protein: CATVRYRTLRTEAFF. The CDR3 DNA is TGTGCCACGGTCAGGTATAGGACTCTGCGCACTGAAGCTTTCTTT.

The chain combines TRBV29-1 with TRBJ2-3, with D perhaps TRBD1 (6 bases). The CDR3 runs 14 residues. CDR1 SQVTM and CDR2 ANQGSEA come from the germline V gene. V was trimmed by 2 bases and J by 2 bases, leaving 11 bases between them. CDR3 sequence (DNA): TGCAGCGTTGAATTGACAGGATTCACAGATACGCAGTATTTT. Its protein is CSVELTGFTDTQYF.

V is TRBV7-9 and J is TRBJ2-3, with 9 bases matching TRBD1. The CDR3 loop spans 14 amino acids. Germline V lookup: CDR1 SEHNR, CDR2 FQNEAQ (reference sequence). With V trimmed by 5 bases and J by 4 bases, 4 bases remained unmatched. CDR3 DNA sequence: TGTGCCAGCAGCCCGGACAGGGGTCCAGATACGCAGTATTTT. As protein: CASSPDRGPDTQYF.

This clone was counted between two and nine times. The chain carries TRBV10-3 and TRBJ2-2; D unclear. With 3 bases removed from V and 5 bases from J, the gap between germline ends came to 10 bases. The CDR3 consists of 14 residues. Germline CDR1 ENHRY, CDR2 SYGVKD. CDR3 in DNA: TGTGCCATCAGTGACGGTGTGTGGACCGGGGAGCTGTTTTTT. Amino acids: CAISDGVWTGELFF.

This chain links TRBV23-1 with TRBJ2-1; D possibly corresponds to TRBD2 (6 bases). TRBV23-1 is placed among ORFs of uncertain function. The CDR3 runs to 13 residues. Trimming took off 2 bases at V and 8 bases at J, with 10 bases between the two ends. The CDR3 region has the DNA TGCGCCAGCAGTCAAGCCCCGGGAGATGAGCAGTTCTTC. This gives the protein CASSQAPGDEQFF.

The V gene is TRBV6-5, the J gene TRBJ1-5; no definite D call. The CDR3 is made up of 13 amino acids. V dropped 2 bases and J dropped 6 bases, with 8 bases sitting between them. Germline CDR1 is MNHEY and CDR2 is SVGAGI. The CDR3 region has the DNA TGTGCCAGCAGTTACGAAGGGAGTCAGCCCCAGCATTTT. Protein: CASSYEGSQPQHF.

V usage is TRBV7-9 and J usage is TRBJ2-1, with D hard to call. This CDR3 contains 13 residues. V lost 0 bases and J 12 bases, leaving 12 bases between the germline ends. CDR1 SEHNR and CDR2 FQNEAQ come from the germline V gene (reference sequence). CDR3 region: CASSLAYEVGQFF. In nucleotides, the CDR3 is TGTGCCAGCAGCTTAGCATATGAGGTAGGGCAGTTCTTC.